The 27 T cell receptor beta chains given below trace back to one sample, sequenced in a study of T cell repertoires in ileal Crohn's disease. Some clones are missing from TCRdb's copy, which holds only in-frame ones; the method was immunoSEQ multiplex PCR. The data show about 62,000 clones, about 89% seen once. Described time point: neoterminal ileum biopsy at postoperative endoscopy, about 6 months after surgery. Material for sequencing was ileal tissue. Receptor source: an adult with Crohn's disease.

Here the CDR3 DNA reads TGTGCCAGCAGCGCGGGTAGGGCTGCTCAGCCCCAGCATTTT. Translating gives CASSAGRAAQPQHF. This rearrangement joins TRBV7-8 to TRBJ1-5; D gene ambiguous. The CDR3 consists of 14 residues. V dropped 5 bases and J dropped 6 bases, with 14 bases sitting between them. Germline lookup yields CDR1 SGHVS and CDR2 FQNEAQ.

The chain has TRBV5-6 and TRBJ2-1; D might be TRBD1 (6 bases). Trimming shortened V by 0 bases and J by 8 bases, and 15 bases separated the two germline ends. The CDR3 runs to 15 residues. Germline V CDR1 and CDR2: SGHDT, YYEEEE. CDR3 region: CASSLAGMGAYEQFF. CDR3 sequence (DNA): TGTGCCAGCAGCTTGGCTGGAATGGGGGCATATGAGCAGTTCTTC.

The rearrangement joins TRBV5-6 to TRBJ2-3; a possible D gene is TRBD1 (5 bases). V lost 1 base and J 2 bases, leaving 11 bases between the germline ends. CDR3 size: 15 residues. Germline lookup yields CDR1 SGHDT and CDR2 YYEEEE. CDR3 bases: TGTGCCAGCAGCTTGAGGGGCCTTCCCACAGATACGCAGTATTTT. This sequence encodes CASSLRGLPTDTQYF.

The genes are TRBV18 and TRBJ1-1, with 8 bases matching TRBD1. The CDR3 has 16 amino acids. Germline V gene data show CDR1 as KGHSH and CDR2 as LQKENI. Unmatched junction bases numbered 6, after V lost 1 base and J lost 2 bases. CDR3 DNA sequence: TGTGCCAGCTCACCACTCCTCGGACAGGGAAACACTGAAGCTTTCTTT. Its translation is CASSPLLGQGNTEAFF.

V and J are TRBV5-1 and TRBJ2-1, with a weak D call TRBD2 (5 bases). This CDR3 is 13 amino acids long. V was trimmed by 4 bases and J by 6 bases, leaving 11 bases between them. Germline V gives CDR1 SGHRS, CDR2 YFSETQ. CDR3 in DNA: TGCGCCAGCAGCCCCCTGGGGAGCAATGAGCAGTTCTTC. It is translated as CASSPLGSNEQFF.

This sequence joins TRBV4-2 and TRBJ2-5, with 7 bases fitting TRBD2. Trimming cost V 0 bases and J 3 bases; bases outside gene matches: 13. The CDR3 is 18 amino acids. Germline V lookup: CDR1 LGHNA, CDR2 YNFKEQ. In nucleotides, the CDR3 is TGTGCCAGCAGCCAAGACGTTTTGCGCGGGAGTAGGGAAGAGACCCAGTACTTC. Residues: CASSQDVLRGSREETQYF.

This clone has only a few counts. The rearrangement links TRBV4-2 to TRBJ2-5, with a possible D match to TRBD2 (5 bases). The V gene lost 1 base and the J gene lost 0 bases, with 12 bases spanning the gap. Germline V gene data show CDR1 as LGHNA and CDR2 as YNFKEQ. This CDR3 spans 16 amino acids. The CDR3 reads CASSQGSGAYQETQYF. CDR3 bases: TGTGCCAGCAGCCAAGGGAGCGGAGCGTACCAAGAGACCCAGTACTTC.

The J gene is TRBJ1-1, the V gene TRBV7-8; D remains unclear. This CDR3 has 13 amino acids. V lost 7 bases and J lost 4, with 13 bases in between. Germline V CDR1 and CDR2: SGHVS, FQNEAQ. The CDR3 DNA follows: TGTGCCAGCACCATAGCCGGTCCCACTGAAGCTTTCTTT. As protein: CASTIAGPTEAFF. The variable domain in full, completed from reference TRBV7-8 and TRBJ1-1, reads GAGVSQSPRYKVAKRGQDVALRCDPISGHVSLFWYQQALGQGPEFLTYFQNEAQLDKSGLPSDRFFAERPEGSVSTLKIQRTQQEDSAVYLCASTIAGPTEAFFGQGTRLTVV.

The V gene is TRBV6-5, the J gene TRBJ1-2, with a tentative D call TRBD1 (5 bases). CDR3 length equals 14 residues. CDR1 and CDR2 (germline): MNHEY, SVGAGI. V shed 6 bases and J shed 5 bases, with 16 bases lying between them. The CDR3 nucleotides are TGTGCCAGCAGACCCCTAAGGGGAGGGTATGGCTACACCTTC. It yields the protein CASRPLRGGYGYTF.

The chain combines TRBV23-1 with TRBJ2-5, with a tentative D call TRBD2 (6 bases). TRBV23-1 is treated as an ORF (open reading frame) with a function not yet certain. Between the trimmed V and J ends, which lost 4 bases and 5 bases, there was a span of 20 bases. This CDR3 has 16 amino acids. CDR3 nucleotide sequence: TGCGCCAGCAGTCCACCCCCCTCGGGGGTGAGGGAGACCCAGTACTTC. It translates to CASSPPPSGVRETQYF.

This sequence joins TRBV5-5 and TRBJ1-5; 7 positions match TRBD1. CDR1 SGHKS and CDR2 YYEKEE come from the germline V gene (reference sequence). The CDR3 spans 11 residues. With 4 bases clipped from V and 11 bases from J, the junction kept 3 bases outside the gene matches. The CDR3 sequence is CASSQGVSQHF. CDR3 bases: TGTGCCAGCAGCCAGGGGGTGTCCCAGCATTTT.

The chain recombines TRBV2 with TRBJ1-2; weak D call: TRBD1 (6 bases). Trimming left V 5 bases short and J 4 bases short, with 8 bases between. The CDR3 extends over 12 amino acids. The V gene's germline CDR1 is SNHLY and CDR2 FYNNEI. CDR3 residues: CASSNRVYGYTF. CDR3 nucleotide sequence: TGTGCCAGCAGTAACAGGGTCTATGGCTACACCTTC.

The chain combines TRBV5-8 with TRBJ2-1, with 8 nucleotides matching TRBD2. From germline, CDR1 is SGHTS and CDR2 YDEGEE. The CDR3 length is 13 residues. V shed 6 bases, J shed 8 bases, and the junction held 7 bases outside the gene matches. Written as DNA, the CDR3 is TGTGCCAGCACCGTGCGGGGGGCTTATGAGCAGTTCTTC. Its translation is CASTVRGAYEQFF.

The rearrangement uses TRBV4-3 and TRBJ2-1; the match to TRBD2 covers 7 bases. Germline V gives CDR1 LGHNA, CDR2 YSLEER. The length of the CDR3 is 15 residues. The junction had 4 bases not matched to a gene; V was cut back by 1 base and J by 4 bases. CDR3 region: CASSQGGGVYNEQFF. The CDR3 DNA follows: TGCGCCAGCAGCCAAGGTGGGGGGGTGTACAATGAGCAGTTCTTC.

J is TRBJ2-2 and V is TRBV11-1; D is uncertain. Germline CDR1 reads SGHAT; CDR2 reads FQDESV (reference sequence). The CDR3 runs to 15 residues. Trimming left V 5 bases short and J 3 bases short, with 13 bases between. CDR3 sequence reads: CASSPRLADTGELFF. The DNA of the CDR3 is TGTGCCAGCAGCCCTCGCCTGGCGGACACCGGGGAGCTGTTTTTT.

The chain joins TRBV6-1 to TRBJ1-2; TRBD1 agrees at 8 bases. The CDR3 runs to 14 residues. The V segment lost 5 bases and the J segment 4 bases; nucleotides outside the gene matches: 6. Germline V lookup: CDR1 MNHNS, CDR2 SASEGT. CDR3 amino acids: CASSHTGTGYGYTF. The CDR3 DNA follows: TGTGCCAGCAGTCATACCGGGACAGGCTATGGCTACACCTTC.

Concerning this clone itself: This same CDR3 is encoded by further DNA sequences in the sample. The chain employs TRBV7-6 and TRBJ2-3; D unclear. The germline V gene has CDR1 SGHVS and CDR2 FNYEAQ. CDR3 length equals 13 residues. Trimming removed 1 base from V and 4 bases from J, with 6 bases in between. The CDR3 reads CASSLDSSDTQYF. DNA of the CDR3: TGTGCCAGCAGCTTAGACTCCTCAGATACGCAGTATTTT.

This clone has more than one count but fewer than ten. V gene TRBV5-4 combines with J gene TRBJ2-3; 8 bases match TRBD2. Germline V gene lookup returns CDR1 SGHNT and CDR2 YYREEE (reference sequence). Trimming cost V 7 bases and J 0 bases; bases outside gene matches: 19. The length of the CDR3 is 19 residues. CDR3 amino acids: CASGQLRAGASSSTDTQYF. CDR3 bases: TGTGCCAGCGGGCAGCTGCGAGCGGGGGCCTCCTCTAGCACAGATACGCAGTATTTT.

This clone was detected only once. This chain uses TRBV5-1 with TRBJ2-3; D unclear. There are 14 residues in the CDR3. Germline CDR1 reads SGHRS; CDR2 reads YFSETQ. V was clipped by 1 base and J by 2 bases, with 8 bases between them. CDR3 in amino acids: CASSLTVITDTQYF. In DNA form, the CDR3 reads TGCGCCAGCAGCTTGACAGTCATCACAGATACGCAGTATTTT.

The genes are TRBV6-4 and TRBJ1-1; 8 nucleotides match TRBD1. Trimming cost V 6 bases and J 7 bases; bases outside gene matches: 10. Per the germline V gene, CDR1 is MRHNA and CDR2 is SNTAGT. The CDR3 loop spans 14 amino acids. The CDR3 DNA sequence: TGTGCCAGCAGCAAGACAGGGGACCTAGGTGAAGCTTTCTTT. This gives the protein CASSKTGDLGEAFF.

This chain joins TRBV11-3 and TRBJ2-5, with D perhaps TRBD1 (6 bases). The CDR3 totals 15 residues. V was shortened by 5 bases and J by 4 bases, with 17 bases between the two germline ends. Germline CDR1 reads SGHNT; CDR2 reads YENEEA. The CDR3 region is CASSARRGVGETQYF. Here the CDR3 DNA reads TGTGCCAGCAGCGCCCGCAGGGGAGTGGGAGAGACCCAGTACTTC. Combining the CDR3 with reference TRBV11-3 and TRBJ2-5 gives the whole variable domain EAGVVQSPRYKIIEKKQPVAFWCNPISGHNTLYWYLQNLGQGPELLIRYENEEAVDDSQLPKDRFSAERLKGVDSTLKIQPAELGDSAVYLCASSARRGVGETQYFGPGTRLLVL.

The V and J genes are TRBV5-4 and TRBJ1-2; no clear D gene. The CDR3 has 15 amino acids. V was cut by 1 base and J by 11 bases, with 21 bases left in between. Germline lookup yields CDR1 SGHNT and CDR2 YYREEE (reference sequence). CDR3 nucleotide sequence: TGTGCCAGCAGCTTGCGCACGGAAAACACGAGGATGTACACCTTC. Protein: CASSLRTENTRMYTF.

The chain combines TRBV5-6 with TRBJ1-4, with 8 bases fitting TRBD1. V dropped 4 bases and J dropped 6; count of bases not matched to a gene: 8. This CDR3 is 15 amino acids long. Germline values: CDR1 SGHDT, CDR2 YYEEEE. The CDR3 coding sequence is TGTGCCAGCAGCACGAGACAGGGGAAATATGAAAAACTGTTTTTT. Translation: CASSTRQGKYEKLFF.

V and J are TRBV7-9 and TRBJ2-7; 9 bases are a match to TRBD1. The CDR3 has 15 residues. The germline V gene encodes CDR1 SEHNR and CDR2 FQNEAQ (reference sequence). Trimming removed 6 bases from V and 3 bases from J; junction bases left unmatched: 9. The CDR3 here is CASSQAGTGIYEQYF. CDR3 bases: TGTGCCAGCAGTCAAGCCGGGACAGGGATCTACGAGCAGTACTTC.

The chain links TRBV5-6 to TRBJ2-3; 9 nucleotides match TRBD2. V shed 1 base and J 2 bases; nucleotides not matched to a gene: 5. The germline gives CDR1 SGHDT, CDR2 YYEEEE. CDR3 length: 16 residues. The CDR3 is CASSLKAGGLTDTQYF. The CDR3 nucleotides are TGTGCCAGCAGCTTGAAAGCGGGGGGCCTCACAGATACGCAGTATTTT. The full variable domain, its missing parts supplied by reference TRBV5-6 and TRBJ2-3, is DAGVTQSPTHLIKTRGQQVTLRCSPKSGHDTVSWYQQALGQGPQFIFQYYEEEERQRGNFPDRFSGHQFPNYSSELNVNALLLGDSALYLCASSLKAGGLTDTQYFGPGTRLTVL.

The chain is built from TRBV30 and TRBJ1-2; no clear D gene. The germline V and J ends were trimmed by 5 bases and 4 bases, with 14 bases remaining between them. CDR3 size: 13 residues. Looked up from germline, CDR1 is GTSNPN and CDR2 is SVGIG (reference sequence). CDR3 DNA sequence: TGTGCCTGGGGTAGAGACATTCCCTATGGCTACACCTTC. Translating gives CAWGRDIPYGYTF.

The CDR3 here is CASSWLPSGGGTQETQYF. The CDR3 DNA reads TGTGCCAGCAGCTGGCTCCCCTCCGGCGGGGGAACCCAAGAGACCCAGTACTTC. The chain couples TRBV7-2 to TRBJ2-5, with TRBD2 identical over 7 bases. The CDR3 has 18 residues. The germline CDR1 and CDR2 sequences are SGHTA and FQGNSA. V shed 4 bases and J 1 base; nucleotides not matched to a gene: 15.